The 28 T cell receptor beta chains given below trace back to one sample, sequenced in a study of shared clonotypes between healthy human individuals. The data were produced by immunoSEQ multiplex PCR, yet TCRdb's version contains in-frame clones alone and is incomplete. The profile shows around 200,000 clones, 80% to 95% of them singletons. Sample: naive CD4+ T cells sorted from blood. The subset is: CD45RA+ positively selected. The receptors come from a woman aged 25 to 39 in good health.

The chain joins TRBV6-1 to TRBJ1-5; maybe TRBD1 (5 bases). Germline CDR1 reads MNHNS; CDR2 reads SASEGT. This CDR3 is 14 amino acids long. V was trimmed by 4 bases and J by 6 bases, leaving 13 bases between them. CDR3 in amino acids: CASSVQGEGQPQHF. The CDR3 DNA follows: TGTGCCAGCAGTGTCCAGGGAGAGGGTCAGCCCCAGCATTTT.

The chain links TRBV5-1 to TRBJ2-7; D possibly matches TRBD1 or TRBD2 (6 bases each). Trimming shortened V by 4 bases and J by 2 bases, and 16 bases separated the two germline ends. This CDR3 region has 15 residues. CDR1 SGHRS and CDR2 YFSETQ come from the germline V gene. In DNA, the CDR3 is TGCGCCAGCAGCGTGGGGGCGGGAACAACCTACGAGCAGTACTTC. It yields the protein CASSVGAGTTYEQYF.

The chain recombines TRBV4-2 with TRBJ2-2; D is unclear. The V and J ends lost 7 bases and 0 bases respectively, with 9 bases between them. CDR3 size: 14 residues. The germline CDR1 and CDR2 sequences are LGHNA and YNFKEQ. Written as DNA, the CDR3 is TGTGCCAGCAAGGTTTTTACGAACACCGGGGAGCTGTTTTTT. Amino acids: CASKVFTNTGELFF.

V gene TRBV28 combines with J gene TRBJ1-2, with 7 positions matching TRBD1. This CDR3 spans 17 amino acids. The germline gives CDR1 MDHEN, CDR2 SYDVKM. V lost 2 bases, J lost 2 bases, and 11 bases stayed unmatched. CDR3 in amino acids: CASSLGTVDTLNYGYTF. CDR3 nucleotide sequence: TGTGCCAGCAGTTTAGGGACAGTCGATACCTTAAACTATGGCTACACCTTC.

The J gene is TRBJ1-2, the V gene TRBV19; D remains unclear. V was cut by 4 bases and J by 7 bases, with 19 bases left in between. The CDR3 is made up of 15 amino acids. Germline V lookup: CDR1 LNHDA, CDR2 SQIVND (reference sequence). DNA for the CDR3: TGTGCCAGTAGTACCGAATACCTCTCTCAGATTGGCTACACCTTC. Translation gives CASSTEYLSQIGYTF.

The chain carries TRBV11-2 and TRBJ2-7; D uncertain. From germline, CDR1 is SGHAT and CDR2 FQNNGV. The CDR3 contains 14 residues. The V and J ends lost 6 bases and 2 bases respectively, with 14 bases between them. The CDR3 spells CASRLWRSAYEQYF. Here the CDR3 DNA reads TGTGCCAGCAGGCTCTGGCGGAGTGCCTACGAGCAGTACTTC.

J is TRBJ2-7 and V is TRBV5-4; TRBD2 aligns across 12 bases. Germline V CDR1 and CDR2: SGHNT, YYREEE (reference sequence). There are 15 residues in the CDR3. V dropped 4 bases and J dropped 7; count of bases not matched to a gene: 9. The CDR3 reads CASSLRLAGVGEQYF. The CDR3 DNA follows: TGTGCCAGCAGCCTCCGACTAGCGGGAGTAGGGGAGCAGTACTTC.

The gene calls are TRBV28 and TRBJ1-4, with D tentatively TRBD1 (5 bases). In germline, CDR1 is MDHEN, CDR2 SYDVKM. Deletions cut 6 bases from V and 7 bases from J, with 15 bases between. This CDR3 contains 14 residues. The CDR3 DNA sequence: TGTGCCAGCAGAACCCGGAGGGGTGGTGAAAAACTGTTTTTT. It is translated as CASRTRRGGEKLFF.

The chain's CDR3 is CASSQSGPVLVVTF. CDR3 bases: TGCGCCAGCAGTCAATCGGGCCCGGTTCTCGTAGTAACCTTC. The chain joins TRBV23-1 to TRBJ1-2; D remains ambiguous. TRBV23-1 is given ORF status, its function remaining uncertain. The CDR3 is made up of 14 amino acids. Trimming pared 0 bases from V and 14 bases from J, leaving 19 bases between.

J is TRBJ1-1 and V is TRBV11-2; a weak D match, TRBD1 (5 bases). The V gene lost 1 base and the J gene lost 4 bases, with 10 bases spanning the gap. The CDR3 totals 14 residues. Germline V gives CDR1 SGHAT, CDR2 FQNNGV. The CDR3 coding sequence is TGTGCCAGCAGCTTAGGAAGGGGAAGCACTGAAGCTTTCTTT. Translation gives CASSLGRGSTEAFF.

This clone has just one count. This chain uses TRBV5-1 with TRBJ2-7; 8 nucleotides match TRBD2. Trimming took 1 base from V and 3 from J; bases not matched to a gene: 3. This CDR3 contains 14 residues. Germline V gives CDR1 SGHRS, CDR2 YFSETQ. In DNA form, the CDR3 reads TGCGCCAGCAGCTTGAGTAGCGGGGTCTACGAGCAGTACTTC. Its translation: CASSLSSGVYEQYF.

The chain uses TRBV11-1 and TRBJ2-5, with 7 bases that match TRBD2. From germline, CDR1 is SGHAT and CDR2 FQDESV (reference sequence). The CDR3 has 15 residues. The trim removed 5 bases at V and 1 base at J, leaving 7 bases unmatched. DNA of the CDR3: TGTGCCAGCAGCCCCATGGGAGGGTTCCAAGAGACCCAGTACTTC. Residues: CASSPMGGFQETQYF.

The chain combines TRBV19 with TRBJ2-7; TRBD2 matches 13 bases. The CDR3 extends over 18 amino acids. V lost 6 bases and J lost 5; bases outside the gene matches: 16. Germline V gene lookup returns CDR1 LNHDA and CDR2 SQIVND (reference sequence). This chain's CDR3 is CASSAALGTSGVGNEQYF. The CDR3 DNA reads TGTGCCAGTAGCGCTGCCCTCGGGACTAGCGGGGTGGGGAACGAGCAGTACTTC.

The chain recombines TRBV19 with TRBJ1-5, with 7 positions matching TRBD1. The CDR3 totals 13 residues. Germline CDR1 is LNHDA and CDR2 is SQIVND (reference sequence). The V gene end was trimmed by 6 bases and the J gene end by 6 bases; junction bases not matched to a gene: 5. The CDR3 sequence is CASSRQGRQPQHF. CDR3 DNA: TGTGCCAGTAGCAGACAGGGCCGTCAGCCCCAGCATTTT.

The chain joins TRBV6-5 to TRBJ2-2, with 8 positions matching TRBD1. From germline, CDR1 is MNHEY and CDR2 SVGAGI. This CDR3 has 15 amino acids. V shed 6 bases and J 6 bases; nucleotides not matched to a gene: 9. CDR3 protein: CASRNDRGAAGELFF. In nucleotides, the CDR3 is TGTGCCAGCAGAAACGACAGGGGCGCCGCCGGGGAGCTGTTTTTT.

The V call is TRBV28, the J call TRBJ2-7; D unclear. CDR1 and CDR2 (germline): MDHEN, SYDVKM. The ends were cut back, 5 bases at V and 3 bases at J, with 17 bases in the middle. CDR3 length: 15 residues. The CDR3 DNA reads TGTGCCAGCAGTGGGTCAGGTAGCCGAAGCTACGAGCAGTACTTC. It is translated as CASSGSGSRSYEQYF.

The V and J genes are TRBV5-1 and TRBJ1-5; no firm D call. V shed 7 bases and J shed 2 bases, with 10 bases lying between them. Germline CDR1 and CDR2: SGHRS and YFSETQ. This CDR3 region has 13 residues. CDR3: CASSVAGNQPQHF. The CDR3 region has the DNA TGCGCCAGCTCGGTGGCAGGCAATCAGCCCCAGCATTTT.

This chain joins TRBV5-4 and TRBJ1-4; D unclear. The CDR3 has 15 amino acids. V gave up 0 bases and J gave up 5 bases, with 11 bases separating them. CDR1 and CDR2 (germline): SGHNT, YYREEE (reference sequence). The CDR3 region has the DNA TGTGCCAGCAGCTTGGGAGGCAGTAAAAATGAAAAACTGTTTTTT. It encodes CASSLGGSKNEKLFF.

The rearrangement links TRBV2 to TRBJ1-4; 7 nucleotides agree with TRBD1. This CDR3 contains 13 residues. V shed 8 bases and J 8 bases; nucleotides not matched to a gene: 8. Germline assignment: CDR1 SNHLY and CDR2 FYNNEI. The CDR3 protein is CASGTGAGEKLFF. CDR3 nucleotides: TGTGCCAGCGGAACAGGGGCGGGAGAAAAACTGTTTTTT.

The rearrangement joins TRBV6-5 to TRBJ2-5; either TRBD1 or TRBD2 may supply D (5 bases each). Trimming shortened V by 5 bases and J by 11 bases, and 15 bases separated the two germline ends. The length of the CDR3 is 12 residues. Germline CDR1 is MNHEY and CDR2 is SVGAGI. The CDR3 bases are TGTGCCAGCAGTCCAGGGTTGGGGGAGCAGTACTTC. Translating gives CASSPGLGEQYF.

This chain connects TRBV20-1 to TRBJ1-1; D is ambiguous. Germline V gene data show CDR1 as DFQATT and CDR2 as SNEGSKA (reference sequence). V was trimmed by 1 base and J by 5 bases, leaving 5 bases between them. The CDR3 covers 11 residues. The DNA of the CDR3 is TGCAGTGCTAGAGTACGGACTGAAGCTTTCTTT. Translated: CSARVRTEAFF.

The chain joins TRBV27 to TRBJ1-1; D is perhaps TRBD1 (5 bases). Germline V gene data show CDR1 as MNHEY and CDR2 as SMNVEV (reference sequence). With 7 bases removed from V and 1 base from J, the gap between germline ends came to 19 bases. This CDR3 spans 16 amino acids. The DNA for the CDR3 is TGTGCCAGCATTTCCTCCCAATGGACAAAGAACACTGAAGCTTTCTTT. Translating it yields CASISSQWTKNTEAFF.

This clone was recorded once. This chain joins TRBV5-1 and TRBJ1-4, with a possible D match to TRBD1 (5 bases). This CDR3 has 15 residues. Trimming removed 4 bases at V and 3 bases at J, with 13 bases between. Germline CDR1 and CDR2: SGHRS and YFSETQ. The CDR3 loop reads CASSGIGAPNEKLFF. CDR3 DNA sequence: TGCGCCAGCAGCGGAATAGGGGCGCCTAATGAAAAACTGTTTTTT.

This chain uses TRBV5-1 with TRBJ2-7, with 8 bases lining up with TRBD1. This CDR3 region has 14 residues. The germline gives CDR1 SGHRS, CDR2 YFSETQ. The ends lost 0 bases at V and 2 bases at J; junction bases unmatched: 1. The CDR3 sequence is CASSLEGQAYEQYF. CDR3 nucleotide sequence: TGCGCCAGCAGCTTGGAGGGACAGGCCTACGAGCAGTACTTC.

This chain uses TRBV15 with TRBJ1-5, with TRBD1 identical over 7 bases. V was clipped by 6 bases and J by 2 bases; unmatched bases: 1. Germline V lookup: CDR1 LNHNV, CDR2 YYDKDF (reference sequence). The CDR3 runs to 13 residues. The CDR3 DNA follows: TGTGCCACCAGAGGGACAGGCAATCAGCCCCAGCATTTT. This encodes CATRGTGNQPQHF.

Here the CDR3 DNA reads TGTGCCAGCAGGGAGGATCCTCGGGACGAGCAGTACTTC. Residues: CASREDPRDEQYF. This chain uses TRBV5-8 with TRBJ2-5, with TRBD2 as a possible D gene (5 bases). The better agreement between TRBJ2-7 and the DNA end casts doubt on the J call. The CDR3 sequence is 13 residues long. Per the germline V gene, CDR1 is SGHTS and CDR2 is YDEGEE.

This chain connects TRBV18 to TRBJ1-4; no firm D call. Germline CDR1 and CDR2: KGHSH and LQKENI. Trimming shortened V by 6 bases and J by 5 bases, and 10 bases separated the two germline ends. The CDR3 sequence is 13 residues long. The CDR3 is CASSAAENEKLFF. The CDR3 nucleotides read TGTGCCAGCTCCGCGGCAGAGAATGAAAAACTGTTTTTT. Combining the CDR3 with reference TRBV18 and TRBJ1-4 gives the whole variable domain NAGVMQNPRHLVRRRGQEARLRCSPMKGHSHVYWYRQLPEEGLKFMVYLQKENIIDESGMPKERFSAEFPKEGPSILRIQQVVRGDSAAYFCASSAAENEKLFFGSGTQLSVL.

As for this clone: An end of the junction does not agree with germline; a read error may underlie this. The J gene is TRBJ2-5, the V gene TRBV30, with TRBD2 matching 11 bases. This CDR3 has 16 amino acids. Germline V CDR1 and CDR2: GTSNPN, SVGIG (reference sequence). The DNA for the CDR3 is TGTGCCTGGAGTGTTATAGCGGGAGGGCCTCAAGGGACCCAGTACTTC. Its translation: CAWSVIAGGPQGTQYF.